This TCR beta chain was documented in a study of blood T cell repertoires in COVID-19. Study-wide context: The study drew acute and convalescent COVID-19 samples from the United States, Italy and Spain. From T cells, B-cell-depleted T cells, or PBMCs came the material, which was cDNA or gDNA.

As processed by the authors: Using reference gene primer amplification, nucleated cell counts were estimated. Sequenced by immunoSEQ multiplex PCR; TCRdb stores in-frame clones only, minus some. That table gives V, J and clone size, and the DNA gave D and trimming. The sample records 150,000 or so clones, approximately 88% being singletons. This CDR3 is built from 15 residues. The germline V gene encodes CDR1 MNHEY and CDR2 SVGAGI. J was trimmed by 5 bases and V by 2 bases; bases with no gene match: 7. V and J are TRBV6-5 and TRBJ2-5; 8 bases fit TRBD1. Source material: peripheral blood. The TCR was taken from a middle-aged man with acute or convalescent COVID-19. CDR3 protein: CASSYALTGEETQYF. For the CDR3, the DNA is TGTGCCAGCAGTTACGCCTTGACAGGGGAGGAGACCCAGTACTTC.